The clone carrying this T cell receptor (beta chain) was observed at least ten times. Germline trimming cut 5 bases from V and 4 bases from J; bases unmatched to any gene: 7. The CDR3 is 13 amino acids. CDR1 and CDR2 from the germline V gene are DFQATT and SNEGSKA (reference sequence). The data belong to a study of identical twins. A single record per CDR3 protein comes from TCRdb applying MiXCR to the 5' RACE reads. The sample lists a few hundred thousand distinct CDR3 sequences, around 8.8% occurring once. This sample also appeared in a second study, on yellow fever vaccine responses in identical twins.

The source of this sequence is a woman under 30 in good health. The sequenced sample was memory (CD45RO+) T cells sorted from blood. The chain uses TRBV20-1 and TRBJ2-7, with TRBD2 matching over 8 bases. The CDR3 DNA is TGCAGTGCTTCGCCGGGACTAGTTTACGAGCAGTACTTC. Encoded protein: CSASPGLVYEQYF.